What follows describes a single TCR beta chain. This clone was seen more than once but under ten times. Its recognized antigen is unknown. Base qualities are not recorded, but no much larger clone differs from it by a single base. This specimen comes from a study of OX40 agonist ivuxolimab in advanced cancers. For the wider study: Ivuxolimab was a fully human IgG2 agonistic monoclonal antibody targeting the costimulatory receptor OX40 (CD134). Intravenous ivuxolimab was administered to patients every 2 weeks at six dose levels: 0.01, 0.1, 0.3, 1.5, 3 and 10 mg/kg. Of the 52 patients in dose escalation, around 20 had hepatocellular carcinoma, about 15 had melanoma, 9 had renal cell carcinoma and 9 had head and neck cancer. The dose-escalation cohort was around 83% male with a mean age of about 65 years, ranging from 23 to 79. Prior anti-PD-1, anti-PD-L1 or anti-CTLA-4 therapy was permitted, and 35% to 40% of dose-escalation patients had received checkpoint inhibitors. Partial responses were achieved by three dose-escalation patients, of whom one had hepatocellular carcinoma and two had cutaneous melanoma. Peripheral TCRbeta sequencing was intended to test whether TCR sequence diversity was altered and clonal T-cell expansion was caused by ivuxolimab. The paper describes the monotherapy dose-escalation part (N of about 52 patients) of the phase I trial of ivuxolimab. The paper's findings and limits, for the study overall: The antigen specificity of the peripheral T cells that underwent clonal expansion was not determined. After ivuxolimab, CD8+ T cells had more expanded clones than CD4+ T cells on average. In partial responders in the 0.1-3.0 mg/kg groups, normalized peripheral clonal expansion was found to be among the lowest, especially among CD8+ T cells. At doses of 0.1 to 3.0 mg/kg, clonal expansion of both CD4+ and CD8+ T cells in blood was seen between baseline and week 6. Low levels of normalized T-cell clonal expansion were also shown by some nonresponding patients.

To sequence the TCRbeta CDR3 region, genomic DNA was isolated from the sorted cells. The immunoSEQ Assay was used to sequence the TCRbeta CDR3 regions. TCRdb retrieved this table from immuneACCESS and kept in-frame rearrangements only. Not all clones are present; in checked studies, unresolved V genes account for under half, and no reason is known for the remainder. For this sample there are fewer than 25,000 clones; about 73% appear just once. In total, the top ten clones hold 16% of the sample. Patients with autoimmune disease history or receiving systemic immunosuppression were excluded from the trial. Peripheral blood for TCR sequencing was collected from all dose cohorts at baseline, on cycle 4 day 1, and on cycle 7 day 1. Samples came from an open-label, multicenter, first-in-human phase I dose-escalation trial of ivuxolimab. The trial enrolled adults with locally advanced or metastatic head and neck squamous cell, hepatocellular, melanoma or renal cell carcinoma. Before TCR sequencing, CD4+ T cells and CD8+ T cells were sorted from peripheral blood as separate populations.

Trimmed from V: 2 bases; trimmed from J: 4 bases; junction bases lacking a gene match: 6. The CDR3 covers 16 residues, taking in both the cysteine and the phenylalanine. Kept here is only the CDR3 DNA, which spans 48 bases and is read in frame from base 1. The sequence joins TRBV5-3 to TRBJ2-1; 10 of the junction bases match TRBD2. TRBV5-3 is recorded as an ORF, its role being uncertain. This sample comprised CD4+ or CD8+ T cells sorted from blood, obtained in a trial of the OX40 agonist ivuxolimab. The TCR was taken from an adult with an advanced solid tumor such as melanoma, head and neck, liver or kidney cancer. The CDR3 has the sequence CARSFIPSGSYNEQFF. The nucleotide sequence reads as follows: TGTGCCAGAAGCTTTATCCCTAGCGGGAGTTACAATGAGCAGTTCTTC.